The next 18 T cell receptor beta chains were all read from a single sample in a study of cytomegalovirus exposure and HLA in healthy donors. PCR involved 60 Vbeta and 13 Jbeta primers. This table comes from immunoSEQ multiplex PCR, and its TCRdb copy is limited to in-frame clones, with some not included. The listing contains some 180,000 clones. Sequenced material: PBMCs. These TCRs come from a man aged 25 to 45 in good health and CMV-seronegative.

The rearrangement joins TRBV10-1 to TRBJ2-5; D gene unclear. V lost 0 bases and J 4 bases, leaving 9 bases between the germline ends. There are 14 residues in the CDR3. Germline values: CDR1 WNHNN, CDR2 SYGVQD (reference sequence). CDR3 region: CASSESMAAETQYF. The CDR3 coding sequence is TGCGCCAGCAGTGAGTCAATGGCTGCAGAGACCCAGTACTTC.

This chain joins TRBV5-1 and TRBJ2-3; 7 nucleotides match TRBD2. There are 16 residues in the CDR3. Germline V gene sequence: CDR1 SGHRS, CDR2 YFSETQ. Trimming took 0 bases from V and 1 from J; bases not matched to a gene: 5. This CDR3 reads CASSLEAGVGTDTQYF. CDR3 DNA: TGCGCCAGCAGCTTGGAGGCGGGGGTGGGCACAGATACGCAGTATTTT.

The chain links TRBV5-1 to TRBJ2-1; weak D call: TRBD1 (5 bases). The length of the CDR3 is 15 residues. Per the germline V gene, CDR1 is SGHRS and CDR2 is YFSETQ. The V and J ends lost 1 base and 2 bases respectively, with 10 bases between them. CDR3 in amino acids: CASSLKQGTYNEQFF. DNA for the CDR3: TGCGCCAGCAGCTTGAAGCAGGGAACCTACAATGAGCAGTTCTTC. Supplemented by reference TRBV5-1 and TRBJ2-1, the full variable domain reads KAGVTQTPRYLIKTRGQQVTLSCSPISGHRSVSWYQQTPGQGLQFLFEYFSETQRNKGNFPGRFSGRQFSNSRSEMNVSTLELGDSALYLCASSLKQGTYNEQFFGPGTRLTVL.

The chain has TRBV6-5 and TRBJ2-1, with unresolved D. This CDR3 has 15 amino acids. The V end lost 5 bases, the J end lost 1 base, and 12 bases lay between the germline ends. Germline V gives CDR1 MNHEY, CDR2 SVGAGI. The CDR3 reads CASSIPGDSYNEQFF. The CDR3 DNA is TGTGCCAGCAGTATTCCAGGTGATTCCTACAATGAGCAGTTCTTC.

The chain recombines TRBV30 with TRBJ2-5; the D gene is possibly TRBD2 (7 bases). The J call may be faulty, since TRBJ2-7 better matches the DNA end. This CDR3 has 11 residues. Germline-derived CDR1 and CDR2 are GTSNPN and SVGIG (reference sequence). CDR3 bases: TGTGCAGGGGGGGCGTTTTACGAGCAGTACTTC. This sequence encodes CAGGAFYEQYF.

The V gene is TRBV7-8, the J gene TRBJ2-7, with D hard to call. Germline loops: CDR1 SGHVS, CDR2 FQNEAQ. The CDR3 runs 12 residues. V dropped 1 base and J dropped 3 bases, with 4 bases sitting between them. CDR3 nucleotides: TGTGCCAGCAGCTTAGGAGTCTACGAGCAGTACTTC. It is translated as CASSLGVYEQYF.

The V gene is TRBV2, the J gene TRBJ2-7; 9 nucleotides line up with TRBD1. Per the germline V gene, CDR1 is SNHLY and CDR2 is FYNNEI. The V segment lost 5 bases and the J segment 0 bases; nucleotides outside the gene matches: 5. The length of the CDR3 is 15 residues. The CDR3 DNA reads TGTGCCAGCAGTCCTGACAGGGGGATCTCCTACGAGCAGTACTTC. This translates into CASSPDRGISYEQYF.

The chain joins TRBV27 to TRBJ2-7; 9 bases fit TRBD2. The CDR3 runs 15 residues. The germline V gene has CDR1 MNHEY and CDR2 SMNVEV (reference sequence). V gave up 4 bases and J gave up 5 bases; unmatched junction bases: 9. The CDR3 is CASSSSLAGRNEQYF. As DNA, the CDR3 is TGTGCCAGCAGTTCATCACTAGCGGGTCGGAACGAGCAGTACTTC.

This chain connects TRBV27 to TRBJ2-2, with 9 nucleotides matching TRBD1. The V and J ends lost 6 bases and 5 bases, in that order; junction bases with no gene match: 16. The CDR3 runs 18 residues. CDR1 is MNHEY, CDR2 SMNVEV, per germline (reference sequence). The CDR3 reads CASSPISQGARRTGELFF. CDR3 nucleotide sequence: TGTGCCAGCAGCCCAATCTCACAGGGGGCAAGGAGGACCGGGGAGCTGTTTTTT.

This sequence joins TRBV4-3 and TRBJ2-7; 10 bases fit TRBD1. In germline, CDR1 is LGHNA, CDR2 YSLEER. This CDR3 has 14 residues. V lost 1 base and J lost 4; bases outside the gene matches: 1. This CDR3 is CASSQGQGAYEQYF. The DNA for the CDR3 is TGCGCCAGCAGCCAAGGACAGGGGGCTTACGAGCAGTACTTC.

The chain joins TRBV6-1 to TRBJ2-2; TRBD2 aligns across 7 bases. The CDR3 is made up of 13 amino acids. The trim removed 11 bases at V and 4 bases at J, leaving 7 bases unmatched. Germline values: CDR1 MNHNS, CDR2 SASEGT. CDR3 in amino acids: CAQGGESTGELFF. CDR3 sequence (DNA): TGTGCCCAGGGAGGGGAGAGCACCGGGGAGCTGTTTTTT.

The rearrangement links TRBV5-1 to TRBJ2-1, with 13 bases aligning to TRBD2. The CDR3 has 19 amino acids. V dropped 4 bases and J dropped 0; count of bases not matched to a gene: 10. Germline values: CDR1 SGHRS, CDR2 YFSETQ. The chain's CDR3 is CASSLRLAGGRSSYNEQFF. The CDR3 coding sequence is TGCGCCAGCAGCCTGCGACTAGCGGGGGGCCGCAGCTCCTACAATGAGCAGTTCTTC.

This rearrangement joins TRBV7-2 to TRBJ1-5, with a weak D call TRBD1 (6 bases). Germline CDR1 SGHTA, CDR2 FQGNSA. V shed 4 bases and J shed 7 bases, with 20 bases lying between them. The CDR3 has 16 residues. CDR3 sequence: CASSSTPLTGGQPQHF. Here the CDR3 DNA reads TGTGCCAGCAGCTCGACCCCCCTGACAGGCGGGCAGCCCCAGCATTTT.

The rearrangement links TRBV27 to TRBJ2-7; 8 bases match TRBD2. Germline values: CDR1 MNHEY, CDR2 SMNVEV (reference sequence). The CDR3 is made up of 14 amino acids. Trimming removed 3 bases from V and 2 bases from J; junction bases left unmatched: 3. The CDR3 is CASSFSGTPYEQYF. The CDR3, as DNA: TGTGCCAGCAGTTTTAGCGGGACCCCCTACGAGCAGTACTTC.

The chain links TRBV7-9 to TRBJ2-3, with D perhaps matching TRBD1 (5 bases). This CDR3 has 14 amino acids. V was shortened by 3 bases and J by 0 bases, with 7 bases between the two germline ends. The V gene's germline CDR1 is SEHNR and CDR2 FQNEAQ (reference sequence). This CDR3 is CASSFDRSTDTQYF. The CDR3 DNA reads as TGTGCCAGCAGCTTCGACAGAAGCACAGATACGCAGTATTTT.

This rearrangement joins TRBV9 to TRBJ1-4; 7 nucleotides match TRBD1. Germline CDR1 and CDR2: SGDLS and YYNGEE. The CDR3 extends over 16 amino acids. V trimming: 2 bases; J trimming: 3 bases; junction bases outside the gene matches: 7. The CDR3 DNA follows: TGTGCCAGCAGCGTCGTTAGGGGGCGGTCTAATGAAAAACTGTTTTTT. Encoded protein: CASSVVRGRSNEKLFF.

The chain uses TRBV4-2 and TRBJ2-4; D perhaps matches TRBD2 (5 bases). CDR1 and CDR2 (germline): LGHNA, YNFKEQ. V was trimmed by 3 bases and J by 0 bases, leaving 12 bases between them. The CDR3 sequence is 16 residues long. This CDR3 reads CASSQVSATAKNIQYF. Written as DNA, the CDR3 is TGTGCCAGCAGCCAGGTTAGCGCGACAGCCAAAAACATTCAGTACTTC.

The chain carries TRBV30 and TRBJ1-4; D call uncertain. Trimming removed 5 bases from V and 1 base from J, with 26 bases in between. CDR1 GTSNPN and CDR2 SVGIG come from the germline V gene (reference sequence). There are 19 residues in the CDR3. CDR3 DNA sequence: TGTGCCTGGGGGCACTGGAGGGCACCCGGACGGGGAACTAATGAAAAACTGTTTTTT. It encodes CAWGHWRAPGRGTNEKLFF. Full variable domain (missing parts from reference TRBV30 and TRBJ1-4): SQTIHQWPATLVQPVGSPLSLECTVEGTSNPNLYWYRQAAGRGLQLLFYSVGIGQISSEVPQNLSASRPQDRQFILSSKKLLLSDSGFYLCAWGHWRAPGRGTNEKLFFGSGTQLSVL.